This T cell receptor beta chain was observed in a study of blood T cells in healthy people across ages. Next came a second PCR, run for about 6 to 12 cycles, which used a sample-barcoded 5' primer along with a J-beta primer mix. TCRdb redid the calling of the 5' RACE reads with MiXCR, one entry per CDR3 protein. This table has about 580,000 distinct CDR3 sequences, 40% to 55% appearing once. V lost 5 bases and J 6 bases, leaving 14 bases between the germline ends. This CDR3 spans 13 amino acids. The germline V gene encodes CDR1 SGDLS and CDR2 YYNGEE. This clonotype showed up just a few times. The chain links TRBV9 to TRBJ1-2, with TRBD1 as a possible D gene (6 bases). The receptor was derived from a man at least 80 years old in good health. The sample was blood. CDR3 in amino acids: CASRRAGVHGYTF. The CDR3, as DNA: TGTGCCAGCAGGAGGGCAGGGGTACATGGCTACACCTTC. The full variable domain, completed using reference TRBV9 and TRBJ1-2, is DSGVTQTPKHLITATGQRVTLRCSPRSGDLSVYWYQQSLDQGLQFLIQYYNGEERAKGNILERFSAQQFPDLHSELNLSSLELGDSALYFCASRRAGVHGYTFGSGTRLTVV.